The sequence of this T cell receptor beta chain was determined in a study of shared clonotypes between healthy human individuals. Naive CD8 isolation took CD45RO-negative cells positively selected for CCR7 and excluded terminally differentiated effector memory CD45RA+ cells. Caucasian adults residing in Nashville, Tennessee made up all the donors. The data were produced by immunoSEQ multiplex PCR, yet TCRdb's version contains in-frame clones alone and is incomplete. Counted here are roughly 2.1 million clones, approximately 94% occurring once; the ten biggest clones make up more than 1.5%. Sequencing used naive CD8+ T cells from PBMCs. This receptor was obtained from a man in his late teens or twenties in good health. Some clones in this sample may be carry-over from other donors' samples.

DNA of the CDR3: TGTGCCAGCAGTCCTTCGACAGTATACACCGGGGAGCTGTTTTTT. Amino acid sequence: CASSPSTVYTGELFF. V usage is TRBV28 and J usage is TRBJ2-2, with D perhaps TRBD1 (5 bases). CDR3 length equals 15 residues. V lost 5 bases to trimming and J lost 3 bases, with 13 bases between them. The germline V gene encodes CDR1 MDHEN and CDR2 SYDVKM.